These 32 T cell receptor beta chains originate from one sample sequenced in a study of molecular identifiers for immune sequencing clone quantification. TCRdb used MiXCR to reprocess the PCR reads, holding one entry per CDR3 protein. Among tens of thousands of distinct CDR3 sequences listed, less than 20% were seen once. The sample was naive CD8+ T cells from blood, with Jurkat cell RNA spiked in. Sample subset: FACS-sorted CD8+CD4-CCR7+CD45RA+ naive T cells. The receptors originated from a human donor in good health. Some libraries in this study had Jurkat cell RNA spiked in.

This sequence joins TRBV6-2 or TRBV6-3 and TRBJ2-2; D unclear. The CDR3 is 15 amino acids. The V gene's germline CDR1 is MNHEY and CDR2 SVGEGT. V was trimmed by 2 bases and J by 6 bases, leaving 13 bases between them. The CDR3 loop reads CASSYGVHLPGELFF. CDR3 nucleotides: TGTGCCAGCAGTTACGGGGTCCATTTGCCCGGGGAGCTGTTTTTT.

This clonotype was observed at least ten times. The rearrangement links TRBV12-3 or TRBV12-4 to TRBJ1-1; no clear D gene. Trimming took off 3 bases at V and 6 bases at J, with 8 bases between the two ends. The CDR3 runs to 12 residues. In DNA form, the CDR3 reads TGTGCCAGCAGTTTTGGTTTCTCTGAAGCTTTCTTT. This translates into CASSFGFSEAFF.

This clonotype was seen at least ten times. This chain links TRBV4-1 with TRBJ1-1; D call uncertain. This CDR3 has 18 amino acids. The germline V gene encodes CDR1 MGHRA and CDR2 YSYEKL. The V gene lost 0 bases and the J gene lost 1 base, with 18 bases spanning the gap. CDR3 DNA: TGCGCCAGCAGCCAAGATCCCTCGGACGGTTTAGGGAACACTGAAGCTTTCTTT. Amino acids: CASSQDPSDGLGNTEAFF.

The table lists this clonotype with many counts. This rearrangement joins TRBV9 to TRBJ1-1; 7 positions agree with TRBD1. The CDR3 sequence is 14 residues long. V lost 4 bases, J lost 2 bases, and 5 bases stayed unmatched. Germline CDR1 is SGDLS and CDR2 is YYNGEE. Written as DNA, the CDR3 is TGTGCCAGCAGCCCACAGGGGTTTAACACTGAAGCTTTCTTT. Its protein product is CASSPQGFNTEAFF.

This clonotype has ten or more counts. The chain is built from TRBV19 and TRBJ2-2; D not resolved. Germline V gives CDR1 LNHDA, CDR2 SQIVND (reference sequence). The CDR3 runs to 10 residues. V was pared by 7 bases and J by 6 bases, with 3 bases between. The CDR3 bases are TGTGCCAGTAAAGCCGGGGAGCTGTTTTTT. This encodes CASKAGELFF.

This clonotype was observed at least ten times. This chain links TRBV11-2 with TRBJ2-2, with a possible D match to TRBD2 (6 bases). The CDR3 has 18 residues. Deletions cut 1 base from V and 6 bases from J, with 21 bases between. Per the germline V gene, CDR1 is SGHAT and CDR2 is FQNNGV. CDR3 DNA sequence: TGTGCCAGCAGCTTAGTTAGAGGAGGGGCACCGAGGGCCGGGGAGCTGTTTTTT. Its translation: CASSLVRGGAPRAGELFF.

The chain recombines TRBV12-5 with TRBJ1-1; a weak D match, TRBD1 (6 bases). Germline CDR1 is LGHNT and CDR2 is FRNRAP. Trimming shortened V by 6 bases and J by 7 bases, and 15 bases separated the two germline ends. This CDR3 contains 13 residues. Here the CDR3 reads CASGLEQGGEAFF. The DNA for the CDR3 is TGTGCTAGTGGCCTAGAACAGGGTGGTGAAGCTTTCTTT. Filled out from reference TRBV12-5 and TRBJ1-1, the complete variable domain reads DARVTQTPRHKVTEMGQEVTMRCQPILGHNTVFWYRQTMMQGLELLAYFRNRAPLDDSGMPKDRFSAEMPDATLATLKIQPSEPRDSAVYFCASGLEQGGEAFFGQGTRLTVV.

Many counts were recorded for this clonotype. The chain is built from TRBV19 and TRBJ2-5, with D possibly being TRBD2 (5 bases). The CDR3 has 15 residues. Trimming cost V 1 base and J 5 bases, with 14 bases left between them. The germline V gene has CDR1 LNHDA and CDR2 SQIVND (reference sequence). CDR3 protein: CASSIGTQRAETQYF. The CDR3 DNA reads as TGTGCCAGTAGTATAGGGACCCAGAGGGCGGAGACCCAGTACTTC.

The chain recombines TRBV7-2 with TRBJ2-5; D gene uncertain. The V gene lost 11 bases and the J gene lost 2 bases, with 12 bases spanning the gap. CDR1 and CDR2 (germline): SGHTA, FQGNSA. The CDR3 contains 12 residues. The CDR3 loop reads CACSGLQETQYF. CDR3 DNA: TGTGCCTGCTCCGGGCTTCAAGAGACCCAGTACTTC. The complete variable domain, with remaining parts taken from reference TRBV7-2 and TRBJ2-5, reads GAGVSQSPSNKVTEKGKDVELRCDPISGHTALYWYRQSLGQGLEFLIYFQGNSAPDKSGLPSDRFSAERTGGSVSTLTIQRTQQEDSAVYLCACSGLQETQYFGPGTRLLVL.

Ten or more counts support this clonotype. The gene calls are TRBV27 and TRBJ2-7; D unclear. V lost 1 base and J lost 2, with 9 bases in between. Germline CDR1 MNHEY, CDR2 SMNVEV (reference sequence). The CDR3 is made up of 14 amino acids. The CDR3 nucleotides are TGTGCCAGCAGTTTATTTGACGGAGCCTACGAGCAGTACTTC. Its protein is CASSLFDGAYEQYF.

This clonotype showed up many times. The rearrangement links TRBV7-9 to TRBJ1-2; no clear D gene. CDR1 is SEHNR, CDR2 FQNEAQ, per germline (reference sequence). Trimming left V 1 base short and J 2 bases short, with 8 bases between. This CDR3 is 14 amino acids long. This CDR3 reads CASSLVPENYGYTF. The CDR3 bases are TGTGCCAGCAGCTTAGTTCCAGAAAACTATGGCTACACCTTC. The full variable domain, completed using reference TRBV7-9 and TRBJ1-2, is DTGVSQNPRHKITKRGQNVTFRCDPISEHNRLYWYRQTLGQGPEFLTYFQNEAQLEKSRLLSDRFSAERPKGSFSTLEIQRTEQGDSAMYLCASSLVPENYGYTFGSGTRLTVV.

This clonotype was found many times. The chain couples TRBV13 to TRBJ2-2; 11 bases fit TRBD2. This CDR3 has 18 residues. Germline V gives CDR1 PRHDT, CDR2 FYEKMQ (reference sequence). Losses at the gene ends were 3 bases for V and 0 bases for J; bases not matched to a gene: 6. This CDR3 is CASSFSLAGAPNTGELFF. The CDR3 DNA reads as TGTGCCAGCAGCTTCTCACTAGCGGGGGCCCCGAACACCGGGGAGCTGTTTTTT.

This clonotype was recorded once. The gene calls are TRBV11-2 and TRBJ2-3, with D perhaps TRBD1 (5 bases). The CDR3 is 13 residues long. Trimming shortened V by 6 bases and J by 5 bases, and 12 bases separated the two germline ends. Germline CDR1 is SGHAT and CDR2 is FQNNGV. This CDR3 reads CASRPTVQDTQYF. CDR3 nucleotide sequence: TGTGCCAGCAGACCGACAGTCCAAGATACGCAGTATTTT.

In this sample, this clonotype turned up many times. The J gene is TRBJ2-7, the V gene TRBV12-3 or TRBV12-4; D may be TRBD2 (5 bases). Deletions cut 7 bases from V and 2 bases from J, with 15 bases between. This CDR3 has 14 amino acids. CDR3 DNA: TGTGCCAGCAAGGTAGGCGGGCAAGCCTACGAGCAGTACTTC. Protein: CASKVGGQAYEQYF.

The table lists this clonotype with many counts. The chain is built from TRBV20-1 and TRBJ2-1; D is possibly TRBD1 (6 bases). Germline CDR1 and CDR2: DFQATT and SNEGSKA (reference sequence). Trimming stripped 0 bases from V and 2 bases from J, with 11 bases between. The CDR3 loop spans 15 amino acids. The CDR3 nucleotides are TGCAGTGCTAGAGATTTAGGGGACACCTACAATGAGCAGTTCTTC. It codes for CSARDLGDTYNEQFF.

The rearrangement joins TRBV29-1 to TRBJ2-3; weak D call: TRBD1 (6 bases). CDR1 and CDR2 from the germline V gene are SQVTM and ANQGSEA. V gave up 1 base and J gave up 1 base, with 15 bases separating them. The CDR3 covers 16 residues. CDR3 coding DNA: TGCAGCGTTGAAGTGGTTCAACAGGGACGCACAGATACGCAGTATTTT. Translating gives CSVEVVQQGRTDTQYF.

This clonotype was found many times. The chain links TRBV2 to TRBJ2-7; D uncertain. V lost 3 bases, J lost 2 bases, and 8 bases lay in between. The V gene's germline CDR1 is SNHLY and CDR2 FYNNEI. The CDR3 covers 13 residues. The CDR3 region is CASSEPETYEQYF. The CDR3 nucleotides are TGTGCCAGCAGTGAGCCGGAGACCTACGAGCAGTACTTC.

This clonotype has at least ten counts. The chain carries TRBV4-3 and TRBJ1-1; unclear D gene. Trimming shortened V by 0 bases and J by 8 bases, and 10 bases separated the two germline ends. Germline V lookup: CDR1 LGHNA, CDR2 YSLEER. The CDR3 loop spans 13 amino acids. The CDR3 nucleotides read TGCGCCAGCAGCCAAGATTCGGTTACGGAAGCTTTCTTT. Protein sequence: CASSQDSVTEAFF.

In its sample, this clonotype was seen many times. J is TRBJ2-5 and V is TRBV7-9; 7 positions agree with TRBD1. Germline CDR1 and CDR2: SEHNR and FQNEAQ (reference sequence). CDR3 length equals 14 residues. V shed 4 bases and J 2 bases; nucleotides not matched to a gene: 4. The CDR3 protein is CASSWSGQQETQYF. The CDR3 nucleotides read TGTGCCAGCAGCTGGTCGGGACAGCAAGAGACCCAGTACTTC.

Remarks on this clonotype: A much larger clone differs from this one at a single base, so this may be a read error. The conserved phenylalanine or tryptophan normally closing the CDR3 is absent here, so this likely arose from a read error. The chain has TRBV29-1 and TRBJ2-1; no reliable D call. Germline lookup yields CDR1 SQVTM and CDR2 ANQGSEA. Trimming removed 7 bases at V and 2 bases at J, with 6 bases between. The CDR3 totals 11 residues. The CDR3: CSAVPYNEQFL. DNA for the CDR3: TGCAGCGCGGTCCCCTACAATGAGCAGTTCCTC.

This clonotype was counted a few times. The genes are TRBV27 and TRBJ2-7, with 7 bases matching TRBD1. V shed 3 bases and J 2 bases; nucleotides not matched to a gene: 4. The germline CDR1 and CDR2 sequences are MNHEY and SMNVEV (reference sequence). The CDR3 consists of 14 residues. The CDR3 loop reads CASSFQGTAYEQYF. The CDR3 DNA sequence: TGTGCCAGCAGTTTTCAGGGGACAGCCTACGAGCAGTACTTC.

At least ten counts were recorded for this clonotype. V and J are TRBV3-1 and TRBJ1-4; 7 bases line up with TRBD1. J was trimmed by 10 bases and V by 4 bases; bases with no gene match: 12. Germline values: CDR1 LGHDT, CDR2 YNNKEL (reference sequence). The CDR3 contains 15 residues. The CDR3 nucleotides read TGTGCCAGCAGCCCGAGGGACAGCGCTGTCACAAAACTGTTTTTT. Encoded protein: CASSPRDSAVTKLFF.

There are many counts of this clonotype. The chain recombines TRBV5-6 with TRBJ1-1; 8 bases align to TRBD1. V lost 1 base to trimming and J lost 7 bases; unmatched junction nucleotides: 3. Germline V gene data show CDR1 as SGHDT and CDR2 as YYEEEE. The CDR3 covers 13 residues. In DNA, the CDR3 is TGTGCCAGCAGCTTGTCGACAGGGGTTGAAGCTTTCTTT. It codes for CASSLSTGVEAFF.

A remark on this clonotype: One end of the junction varies from germline; a read error may be responsible. The rearrangement uses TRBV5-1 and TRBJ1-1, with unresolved D. CDR1 is SGHRS and CDR2 is YFSETQ in the germline V gene. The CDR3 consists of 14 residues. The CDR3: CASSLTGMNTEALF. The CDR3 bases are TGCGCCAGCAGCTTGACGGGCATGAACACTGAAGCTCTCTTT.

This clonotype occurred many times. The chain is built from TRBV6-5 and TRBJ1-5, with unresolved D. Trimming stripped 7 bases from V and 0 bases from J, with 22 bases between. The germline V gene has CDR1 MNHEY and CDR2 SVGAGI. CDR3 length: 18 amino acids. The CDR3 loop reads CASNLPGPRYDSNQPQHF. The DNA for the CDR3 is TGTGCCAGCAACCTACCCGGGCCTCGATATGATAGCAATCAGCCCCAGCATTTT.

This clonotype has ten or more counts. V and J are TRBV7-7 and TRBJ2-7; tentatively, D is TRBD1 (5 bases). Trimming stripped 1 base from V and 3 bases from J, with 13 bases between. From germline, CDR1 is SSHAT and CDR2 FNYEAQ (reference sequence). The CDR3 has 15 amino acids. In DNA form, the CDR3 reads TGTGCCAGCAGCTTAGGCCAGGGTATGAGCTACGAGCAGTACTTC. It translates to CASSLGQGMSYEQYF.

This clonotype has a count of ten or more. V gene TRBV5-6 combines with J gene TRBJ2-6; no reliable D call. Between the trimmed V and J ends, which lost 5 bases and 3 bases, there was a span of 12 bases. The CDR3 runs to 15 residues. CDR1 and CDR2 from the germline V gene are SGHDT and YYEEEE. CDR3 in amino acids: CASRFSVFGANVLTF. Here the CDR3 DNA reads TGTGCCAGCAGGTTCTCGGTTTTTGGGGCCAACGTCCTGACTTTC.

This clonotype was recorded many times. This sequence joins TRBV19 and TRBJ2-2; the D gene is possibly TRBD2 (6 bases). In germline, CDR1 is LNHDA, CDR2 SQIVND (reference sequence). The V end lost 11 bases, the J end lost 8 bases, and 15 bases lay between the germline ends. This CDR3 is built from 12 residues. As DNA, the CDR3 is TGTGCCTCCCGTGGTAGCGGTGGGGAGCTGTTTTTT. Its translation is CASRGSGGELFF. The variable domain in full, completed from reference TRBV19 and TRBJ2-2, reads DGGITQSPKYLFRKEGQNVTLSCEQNLNHDAMYWYRQDPGQGLRLIYYSQIVNDFQKGDIAEGYSVSREKKESFPLTVTSAQKNPTAFYLCASRGSGGELFFGEGSRLTVL.

This clonotype was observed at least ten times. This sequence joins TRBV21-1 and TRBJ2-4; TRBD1, as called in the table, went unchecked against the DNA. TRBV21-1 is termed a pseudogene. This CDR3 contains 17 residues. The CDR3 coding sequence is TGTGCCAGCAGCAAACCAGGGGACTCATTCGCCAAAAACATTCAGTACTTC. This encodes CASSKPGDSFAKNIQYF.

The rearrangement uses TRBV28 and TRBJ1-5, with D unclear. In germline, CDR1 is MDHEN, CDR2 SYDVKM. V lost 8 bases and J lost 2, with 16 bases in between. This CDR3 spans 15 amino acids. CDR3 bases: TGTGCCAGCGTCAGGTCCAGTCGGGGCAATCAGCCCCAGCATTTT. The encoded protein is CASVRSSRGNQPQHF. The complete variable domain, with remaining parts taken from reference TRBV28 and TRBJ1-5, reads DVKVTQSSRYLVKRTGEKVFLECVQDMDHENMFWYRQDPGLGLRLIYFSYDVKMKEKGDIPEGYSVSREKKERFSLILESASTNQTSMYLCASVRSSRGNQPQHFGDGTRLSIL.

This clonotype was detected a few times. This chain's CDR3 is CSARDWPSGGNEQYF. The CDR3, as DNA: TGCAGTGCTAGAGATTGGCCTAGCGGGGGAAACGAGCAGTACTTC. The chain combines TRBV20-1 with TRBJ2-7; 10 positions match TRBD2. V lost 0 bases and J lost 5; bases outside the gene matches: 7. Germline values: CDR1 DFQATT, CDR2 SNEGSKA (reference sequence). The CDR3 runs to 15 residues.

The chain couples TRBV6-2 or TRBV6-3 to TRBJ1-1; D is uncertain. Germline V gene data show CDR1 as MNHEY and CDR2 as SVGEGT. V gave up 1 base and J gave up 0 bases, with 9 bases separating them. The CDR3 length is 15 residues. This CDR3 is CASSYYVEMNTEAFF. The CDR3 DNA is TGTGCCAGCAGTTACTATGTAGAAATGAACACTGAAGCTTTCTTT.